Presented here are 2 T cell receptor beta chains from one specimen sequenced in a study of CD8 T cells in ankylosing spondylitis. TCRdb ran MiXCR on the 5' RACE reads and lists one entry per CDR3 protein. The sample includes a few hundred thousand distinct CDR3 sequences, approximately 20% of them seen just once. Study findings and constraints: Ankylosing spondylitis blood appeared to be characterized by a TCR beta motif of under ten highly homologous variants.

Their specific antigens are unknown. The material sequenced was blood, either unsorted or a sorted T cell fraction (not recorded which). Every receptor here comes from a male donor with ankylosing spondylitis.

CDR3 sequence: CASSQDSGTYYGYTF. CDR3 bases: TGTGCCAGCAGCCAAGATTCCGGCACTTACTATGGCTACACCTTC. The chain carries TRBV3-1 and TRBJ1-2; D unresolved. This CDR3 contains 15 residues. Germline CDR1 LGHDT, CDR2 YNNKEL (reference sequence). V was trimmed by 0 bases and J by 3 bases, leaving 11 bases between them.

The rearrangement uses TRBV12-3 or TRBV12-4 and TRBJ1-1, with a weak D call TRBD1 (5 bases). The CDR3 spans 13 residues. Trimming cost V 2 bases and J 7 bases, with 11 bases left between them. The DNA for the CDR3 is TGTGCCAGCAGTTTAAGGGGAGGGTTTGAAGCTTTCTTT. Protein: CASSLRGGFEAFF.